The 13 T cell receptor beta chains in this list originate from one sample, sequenced in a study of blood T cell repertoires in COVID-19. TCRdb's copy holds only in-frame clones and misses some; the assay was immunoSEQ multiplex PCR. The table has 95,000 to 100,000 clones, 91% seen once. Sequencing was performed on peripheral blood. Source of these receptors: a man aged 50-60 years with acute or convalescent COVID-19.

The chain joins TRBV18 to TRBJ1-1; the D gene is possibly TRBD1 (5 bases). This CDR3 has 13 amino acids. The germline V gene encodes CDR1 KGHSH and CDR2 LQKENI. The germline V and J ends were trimmed by 5 bases and 4 bases, with 11 bases remaining between them. The CDR3 is CASSFRGGTEAFF. CDR3 bases: TGTGCCAGCTCATTTAGGGGTGGCACTGAAGCTTTCTTT.

The CDR3 here is CASSPSPSRVDSYEQYF. The DNA of the CDR3 is TGTGCCAGCAGTCCGAGCCCCTCTAGAGTGGATTCGTACGAGCAGTACTTC. The V and J genes are TRBV7-9 and TRBJ2-7; no clear D. The CDR3 contains 17 residues. Germline assignment: CDR1 SEHNR and CDR2 FQNEAQ (reference sequence). V was pared by 6 bases and J by 4 bases, with 25 bases between.

The chain joins TRBV5-5 to TRBJ1-3; 8 bases align to TRBD1. The J segment lost 0 bases and the V segment lost 2 bases, leaving 4 bases of the junction unmatched. The germline V gene encodes CDR1 SGHKS and CDR2 YYEKEE (reference sequence). CDR3 length: 16 residues. The CDR3 reads CASSFDRGRSGNTIYF. The CDR3 region has the DNA TGTGCCAGCAGCTTTGACAGGGGCCGCTCTGGAAACACCATATATTTT.

The gene calls are TRBV9 and TRBJ1-1; a weak D match, TRBD1 (5 bases). The CDR3 loop spans 15 amino acids. Germline CDR1 SGDLS, CDR2 YYNGEE. Trimming removed 3 bases from V and 2 bases from J, with 14 bases in between. The chain's CDR3 is CASSEAQTANTEAFF. Written as DNA, the CDR3 is TGTGCCAGCAGCGAGGCACAGACAGCCAACACTGAAGCTTTCTTT.

This chain uses TRBV30 with TRBJ2-5; possible D gene TRBD2, 7 bases. The V end lost 0 bases, the J end lost 4 bases, and 9 bases lay between the germline ends. Looked up from germline, CDR1 is GTSNPN and CDR2 is SVGIG (reference sequence). The CDR3 is 13 residues long. In DNA form, the CDR3 reads TGTGCCTGGAGTGTGGGAGGGGGAGAGACCCAGTACTTC. Protein product: CAWSVGGGETQYF.

The V gene is TRBV19, the J gene TRBJ1-3, with no clear D. Germline values: CDR1 LNHDA, CDR2 SQIVND (reference sequence). V was clipped by 5 bases and J by 0 bases, with 11 bases between them. CDR3 length: 15 amino acids. The CDR3 region is CASSLGLSSGNTIYF. The CDR3 nucleotides are TGTGCCAGTAGTCTTGGACTCAGCTCTGGAAACACCATATATTTT. The variable domain in full, completed from reference TRBV19 and TRBJ1-3, reads DGGITQSPKYLFRKEGQNVTLSCEQNLNHDAMYWYRQDPGQGLRLIYYSQIVNDFQKGDIAEGYSVSREKKESFPLTVTSAQKNPTAFYLCASSLGLSSGNTIYFGEGSWLTVV.

The chain carries TRBV27 and TRBJ2-5; the match to TRBD1 covers 7 bases. The CDR3 contains 19 residues. In germline, CDR1 is MNHEY, CDR2 SMNVEV (reference sequence). Trimming at V came to 5 bases and at J to 4 bases, leaving 22 bases not matched to a gene. The CDR3 DNA reads as TGTGCCAGCAGTACCCGCCAGCACCGGGACAGATTTTCCCCAGAGACCCAGTACTTC. Translated, it gives CASSTRQHRDRFSPETQYF.

The chain uses TRBV7-2 and TRBJ1-6, with 8 positions matching TRBD1. CDR1 and CDR2 from the germline V gene are SGHTA and FQGNSA. The CDR3 covers 14 residues. V lost 2 bases, J lost 10 bases, and 4 bases stayed unmatched. The CDR3 region has the DNA TGTGCCAGCAGCTTACAGGGGGCCGGGTCACCCCTCCACTTT. Translating gives CASSLQGAGSPLHF. The whole variable domain, filled in from reference TRBV7-2 and TRBJ1-6, reads GAGVSQSPSNKVTEKGKDVELRCDPISGHTALYWYRQSLGQGLEFLIYFQGNSAPDKSGLPSDRFSAERTGGSVSTLTIQRTQQEDSAVYLCASSLQGAGSPLHFGNGTRLTVT.

The gene calls are TRBV5-5 and TRBJ2-7, with D possibly being TRBD2 (6 bases). The CDR3 extends over 15 amino acids. Germline V gene sequence: CDR1 SGHKS, CDR2 YYEKEE (reference sequence). Deletions cut 3 bases from V and 3 bases from J, with 16 bases between. CDR3: CASSSTQGGGYEQYF. Written as DNA, the CDR3 is TGTGCCAGCAGCTCAACGCAGGGAGGAGGCTACGAGCAGTACTTC.

V and J are TRBV6-2 or TRBV6-3 and TRBJ2-1, with a tentative D call TRBD1 (6 bases). CDR3 length equals 15 residues. Per germline, CDR1 MNHEY and CDR2 SVGEGT. V lost 7 bases and J lost 0, with 13 bases in between. The CDR3 nucleotides read TGTGCCAGCACCCCCCCAGGGGCCTCCTACAATGAGCAGTTCTTC. Translation: CASTPPGASYNEQFF.

This chain joins TRBV5-1 and TRBJ1-2; maybe TRBD1 (5 bases). CDR1 and CDR2 (germline): SGHRS, YFSETQ. Trimming removed 2 bases at V and 2 bases at J, with 10 bases between. The CDR3 runs to 14 residues. CDR3 protein: CASSFRQSNYGYTF. The CDR3 DNA follows: TGCGCCAGCAGCTTCCGACAGTCAAACTATGGCTACACCTTC.

The chain recombines TRBV5-1 with TRBJ2-2; a possible D gene is TRBD2 (5 bases). CDR3 length equals 13 residues. Germline V CDR1 and CDR2: SGHRS, YFSETQ. V was pared by 2 bases and J by 5 bases, with 7 bases between. The CDR3 protein is CASSLTGTGELFF. In DNA form, the CDR3 reads TGCGCCAGCAGCTTAACGGGGACCGGGGAGCTGTTTTTT.

The chain couples TRBV6-5 to TRBJ1-1; TRBD1 is a possible D gene (6 bases). There are 15 residues in the CDR3. V gave up 2 bases and J gave up 1 base, with 11 bases separating them. Germline CDR1 MNHEY, CDR2 SVGAGI. The CDR3 DNA follows: TGTGCCAGCAGTTACGAGGGGACATCGAACACTGAAGCTTTCTTT. Its protein is CASSYEGTSNTEAFF.